The 32 T cell receptor beta chains listed next were all sequenced from one sample in a study of a mutant IDH1 vaccine in newly diagnosed glioma. Data came from immunoSEQ multiplex PCR; TCRdb stores just in-frame clones and leaves some out. This table has 60,000 to 85,000 clones, approximately 79% appearing once. Specified time point: baseline, week 1 (first vaccination visit). The treatment is: pre-vaccination baseline after standard-of-care therapy. The sample was PBMCs, taken from a glioma patient treated with radiotherapy, temozolomide or both. The receptors originated from a man over 45 with glioma.

The CDR3: CASSFGQAQYF. The CDR3 DNA is TGTGCCAGCAGCTTTGGACAAGCGCAGTATTTT. This chain uses TRBV5-6 with TRBJ2-3; D possibly corresponds to TRBD1 (5 bases). V lost 2 bases, J lost 10 bases, and 8 bases lay in between. The CDR3 is 11 residues long. CDR1 and CDR2 (germline): SGHDT, YYEEEE.

The rearrangement uses TRBV7-3 and TRBJ2-1; a possible D gene is TRBD2 (6 bases). The CDR3 runs 17 residues. V dropped 6 bases and J dropped 4 bases, with 22 bases sitting between them. Germline V gene sequence: CDR1 SGHTA, CDR2 FQGTGA. Written as DNA, the CDR3 is TGTGCCAGCAGGGGGACTGGATCCTACGCGGAATACAATGAGCAGTTCTTC. Encoded protein: CASRGTGSYAEYNEQFF.

The DNA for the CDR3 is TGTGCCAGCAGCTCCTGGGACAGCAACACTGAAGCTTTCTTT. Protein product: CASSSWDSNTEAFF. This chain connects TRBV7-9 to TRBJ1-1, with TRBD1 matching 7 bases. The CDR3 length is 14 residues. The V gene end was trimmed by 4 bases and the J gene end by 2 bases; junction bases not matched to a gene: 4. The V gene's germline CDR1 is SEHNR and CDR2 FQNEAQ (reference sequence).

This chain joins TRBV1 and TRBJ1-1. TRBV1 represents a pseudogene. The CDR3 is made up of 14 amino acids. The CDR3 here is CTSSPARGTAEAFF. The CDR3 DNA reads TGCACCAGCAGCCCCGCTCGGGGGACCGCTGAAGCTTTCTTT.

Only a few counts were recorded for this clone. The rearrangement links TRBV6-5 to TRBJ2-1; 10 nucleotides agree with TRBD2. V gave up 4 bases and J gave up 7 bases; unmatched junction bases: 4. Germline assignment: CDR1 MNHEY and CDR2 SVGAGI. CDR3 length equals 14 residues. CDR3 region: CASSFSGGINEQFF. DNA for the CDR3: TGTGCCAGCAGTTTTAGCGGGGGGATAAATGAGCAGTTCTTC.

J is TRBJ2-5 and V is TRBV18; possibly TRBD1 for D (5 bases). V was trimmed by 3 bases and J by 2 bases, leaving 7 bases between them. This CDR3 is built from 13 residues. Germline CDR1 is KGHSH and CDR2 is LQKENI. This CDR3 reads CASSPGLQETQYF. The CDR3 nucleotides are TGTGCCAGCTCACCGGGGCTTCAAGAGACCCAGTACTTC.

The chain recombines TRBV30 with TRBJ2-7; 8 positions match TRBD2. The germline V gene has CDR1 GTSNPN and CDR2 SVGIG (reference sequence). Trimming took 2 bases from V and 1 from J; bases not matched to a gene: 4. The CDR3 is made up of 14 amino acids. The CDR3 DNA sequence: TGTGCCTGGAGTCGGGGGGGTGATTCCTACGAGCAGTACTTC. This gives the protein CAWSRGGDSYEQYF.

In its sample, this clone was seen once. The chain uses TRBV27 and TRBJ2-3, with TRBD2 matching over 14 bases. This CDR3 spans 16 amino acids. V was clipped by 7 bases and J by 4 bases; unmatched bases: 7. Germline-derived CDR1 and CDR2 are MNHEY and SMNVEV (reference sequence). This chain's CDR3 is CASKLGLAGVSDTQYF. The CDR3 DNA sequence: TGTGCCAGCAAACTGGGACTAGCGGGGGTCTCAGATACGCAGTATTTT.

This rearrangement joins TRBV5-1 to TRBJ2-1; D is unresolved. Between the trimmed V and J ends, which lost 2 bases and 0 bases, there was a span of 6 bases. The CDR3 has 14 amino acids. Per the germline V gene, CDR1 is SGHRS and CDR2 is YFSETQ. CDR3 nucleotides: TGCGCCAGCAGCTTCGACTCCTCCTACAATGAGCAGTTCTTC. Translation gives CASSFDSSYNEQFF. Supplemented by reference TRBV5-1 and TRBJ2-1, the full variable domain reads KAGVTQTPRYLIKTRGQQVTLSCSPISGHRSVSWYQQTPGQGLQFLFEYFSETQRNKGNFPGRFSGRQFSNSRSEMNVSTLELGDSALYLCASSFDSSYNEQFFGPGTRLTVL.

The genes are TRBV5-4 and TRBJ1-3; the D is unclear. Germline V CDR1 and CDR2: SGHNT, YYREEE (reference sequence). This CDR3 region has 13 residues. Trimming removed 9 bases from V and 0 bases from J, with 10 bases in between. The CDR3 region is CATMDLSGNTIYF. CDR3 nucleotide sequence: TGTGCCACTATGGACCTCTCTGGAAACACCATATATTTT.

This chain uses TRBV5-4 with TRBJ1-1; D is possibly TRBD1 (5 bases). The V gene lost 2 bases and the J gene lost 10 bases, with 21 bases spanning the gap. CDR1 and CDR2 from the germline V gene are SGHNT and YYREEE (reference sequence). The CDR3 has 15 amino acids. The CDR3 coding sequence is TGTGCCAGCAGCTTTTTTTCATCGCTACCCGGGGGAGCTTTCTTT. It encodes CASSFFSSLPGGAFF.

The chain is built from TRBV4-3 and TRBJ1-5; D not resolved. The germline V and J ends were trimmed by 4 bases and 4 bases, with 11 bases remaining between them. Germline V gene lookup returns CDR1 LGHNA and CDR2 YSLEER. The CDR3 spans 14 residues. CDR3 loop: CASSPEARNQPQHF. CDR3 sequence (DNA): TGCGCCAGCAGCCCAGAAGCCCGGAATCAGCCCCAGCATTTT.

The V and J genes are TRBV6-6 and TRBJ1-2; D possibly corresponds to TRBD1 (6 bases). Germline values: CDR1 MNHNY, CDR2 SVGAGI (reference sequence). The CDR3 totals 15 residues. Trimming took 4 bases from V and 0 from J, leaving 12 bases between them. For the CDR3, the DNA is TGTGCCAGCAGTTCCTCGGGGGCTCCTAACTATGGCTACACCTTC. Protein sequence: CASSSSGAPNYGYTF.

This clone was recorded once. J is TRBJ1-2 and V is TRBV5-1; 7 bases line up with TRBD1. The CDR3 length is 15 residues. Germline V CDR1 and CDR2: SGHRS, YFSETQ. J lost 3 bases, V lost 0 bases, and 5 bases had no gene match. CDR3 sequence (DNA): TGCGCCAGCAGCTTGGACAGGGGAGATCACTATGGCTACACCTTC. Its translation is CASSLDRGDHYGYTF.

The CDR3: CASRTSAGNEQYF. The CDR3 DNA follows: TGTGCCAGCAGAACCTCAGCGGGAAACGAGCAGTACTTC. The rearrangement joins TRBV6-1 to TRBJ2-7, with 7 nucleotides matching TRBD2. The V segment lost 6 bases and the J segment 5 bases; nucleotides outside the gene matches: 7. There are 13 residues in the CDR3. The germline gives CDR1 MNHNS, CDR2 SASEGT.

This clone was observed a handful of times. The gene calls are TRBV11-2 and TRBJ1-1; D is possibly TRBD1 (6 bases). There are 13 residues in the CDR3. Trimming shortened V by 4 bases and J by 9 bases, and 15 bases separated the two germline ends. Germline CDR1 reads SGHAT; CDR2 reads FQNNGV. Here the CDR3 reads CASSWVGQSQAFF. In DNA form, the CDR3 reads TGTGCCAGCAGCTGGGTTGGACAGAGTCAAGCTTTCTTT.

This clone was counted only a few times. This chain joins TRBV4-1 and TRBJ2-2, with D perhaps being TRBD1 or TRBD2 (5 bases each). The CDR3 runs 15 residues. Germline V gene data show CDR1 as MGHRA and CDR2 as YSYEKL. Trimming stripped 2 bases from V and 4 bases from J, with 11 bases between. The CDR3 DNA reads as TGCGCCAGCAGCCAATATACAGGAGGCACCGGGGAGCTGTTTTTT. Translation: CASSQYTGGTGELFF.

This rearrangement joins TRBV1 to TRBJ1-2. TRBV1 is tagged as a pseudogene. The CDR3 covers 13 residues. The CDR3, as DNA: TGCACCAGCAGCCAGGACTTCAACTATGGCTACACCTTC. Residues: CTSSQDFNYGYTF.

This clone has only a few counts. The chain joins TRBV30 to TRBJ1-1, with 7 bases lining up with TRBD1. CDR1 is GTSNPN, CDR2 SVGIG, per germline (reference sequence). Unmatched junction bases numbered 15, after V lost 4 bases and J lost 4 bases. The CDR3 spans 16 residues. The DNA of the CDR3 is TGTGCCTGGAATCGCATCCGGGACAGAGCTGGCACTGAAGCTTTCTTT. Its translation is CAWNRIRDRAGTEAFF.

In this sample, this clone turned up a few times. At one end, the junction sequence differs from germline, possibly due to a read error. The chain links TRBV19 to TRBJ2-2; weak D call: TRBD1 (6 bases). CDR3 length equals 14 residues. Germline assignment: CDR1 LNHDA and CDR2 SQIVND (reference sequence). The CDR3 DNA reads as TGTGCCAGTAGTATCACAGGGAACCCCGGGGAGCTGTTTTTT. The encoded protein is CASSITGNPGELFF.

The chain combines TRBV29-1 with TRBJ2-7, with TRBD1 matching over 9 bases. Germline V lookup: CDR1 SQVTM, CDR2 ANQGSEA. This CDR3 is 12 amino acids long. J lost 5 bases, V lost 4 bases, and 3 bases had no gene match. CDR3 bases: TGCAGCGTTGCGGGACAGGGAGACGAGCAGTACTTC. The encoded protein is CSVAGQGDEQYF.

The chain combines TRBV30 with TRBJ1-2; possibly TRBD1 for D (5 bases). The germline CDR1 and CDR2 sequences are GTSNPN and SVGIG (reference sequence). With 0 bases removed from V and 7 bases from J, the gap between germline ends came to 18 bases. The CDR3 runs to 15 residues. For the CDR3, the DNA is TGTGCCTGGAGTGTAATCTTCGGGGCCGGTGGTGGCTACACCTTC. This encodes CAWSVIFGAGGGYTF.

The rearrangement joins TRBV6-1 to TRBJ1-4; D might be TRBD1 (6 bases). The CDR3 loop spans 13 amino acids. Germline V gene data show CDR1 as MNHNS and CDR2 as SASEGT. V gave up 3 bases and J gave up 5 bases, with 7 bases separating them. CDR3 in DNA: TGTGCCAGCAGTGATGGACAGAATGAAAAACTGTTTTTT. The encoded protein is CASSDGQNEKLFF.

The rearrangement uses TRBV28 and TRBJ1-1; maybe TRBD1 (5 bases). Germline V gives CDR1 MDHEN, CDR2 SYDVKM. The CDR3 runs to 14 residues. Trimming removed 8 bases at V and 3 bases at J, with 16 bases between. CDR3 region: CASARDSEDTEAFF. The DNA for the CDR3 is TGTGCCAGCGCGCGGGACTCAGAGGACACTGAAGCTTTCTTT.

This chain links TRBV7-9 with TRBJ2-7; no clear D. The CDR3 consists of 13 residues. Trimming removed 6 bases from V and 3 bases from J, with 12 bases in between. Germline lookup yields CDR1 SEHNR and CDR2 FQNEAQ (reference sequence). Here the CDR3 reads CASSPFGGYEQYF. In nucleotides, the CDR3 is TGTGCCAGCAGTCCATTCGGTGGCTACGAGCAGTACTTC.

The CDR3 DNA reads as TGTGCCAGCAGCTTATTAGTACGGGACAATGAGCAGTTCTTC. As protein: CASSLLVRDNEQFF. The chain employs TRBV7-8 and TRBJ2-1, with D uncertain. The CDR3 is 14 residues long. V was pared by 2 bases and J by 5 bases, with 10 bases between. Looked up from germline, CDR1 is SGHVS and CDR2 is FQNEAQ.

In this sample, this clone turned up many times. The rearrangement uses TRBV4-1 and TRBJ1-5; D possibly corresponds to TRBD1 (6 bases). The CDR3 spans 17 residues. CDR1 is MGHRA and CDR2 is YSYEKL in the germline V gene. Trimming pared 4 bases from V and 4 bases from J, leaving 20 bases between. Written as DNA, the CDR3 is TGCGCCAGCAGCCGAGAGCAATATACAGGGTCTAATCAGCCCCAGCATTTT. Protein product: CASSREQYTGSNQPQHF.

This clone has just a few counts. This rearrangement joins TRBV4-1 to TRBJ1-1, with D hard to call. Trimming stripped 0 bases from V and 5 bases from J, with 10 bases between. This CDR3 spans 14 amino acids. Germline lookup yields CDR1 MGHRA and CDR2 YSYEKL. The CDR3 coding sequence is TGCGCCAGCAGCCAAGAACTGGGAGGGACTGAAGCTTTCTTT. Amino acids: CASSQELGGTEAFF.

The chain joins TRBV4-2 to TRBJ1-2; 8 bases agree with TRBD1. Germline trimming cut 4 bases from V and 3 bases from J; bases unmatched to any gene: 4. Per germline, CDR1 LGHNA and CDR2 YNFKEQ. The length of the CDR3 is 14 residues. CDR3 nucleotides: TGTGCCAGCAGCCCTCAGACAGGGGACTATGGCTACACCTTC. Translating gives CASSPQTGDYGYTF.

In this sample, this clone turned up once. The gene calls are TRBV19 and TRBJ2-7; 8 nucleotides match TRBD1. The J segment lost 4 bases and the V segment lost 3 bases, leaving 2 bases of the junction unmatched. Germline V gene sequence: CDR1 LNHDA, CDR2 SQIVND (reference sequence). The CDR3 spans 13 residues. CDR3 nucleotide sequence: TGTGCCAGTAGTATGCAGGGGGCGTACGAGCAGTACTTC. It yields the protein CASSMQGAYEQYF.

The J gene is TRBJ1-5, the V gene TRBV19; possible D gene TRBD1, 6 bases. Trimming removed 4 bases at V and 7 bases at J, with 17 bases between. CDR1 and CDR2 from the germline V gene are LNHDA and SQIVND (reference sequence). This CDR3 spans 15 amino acids. This CDR3 reads CASSTPTGSGQPQHF. CDR3 DNA: TGTGCCAGTAGTACCCCCACAGGGTCAGGGCAGCCCCAGCATTTT.

The genes are TRBV6-6 and TRBJ1-5, with 7 bases fitting TRBD1. This CDR3 spans 14 amino acids. The germline V gene has CDR1 MNHNY and CDR2 SVGAGI (reference sequence). Losses at the gene ends were 3 bases for V and 7 bases for J; bases not matched to a gene: 6. Here the CDR3 reads CASSYPGQTQPQHF. The CDR3 region has the DNA TGTGCCAGCAGTTATCCGGGACAGACCCAGCCCCAGCATTTT.